The 8 T cell receptor beta chains below come from one sample, sequenced in a study of T cells in localized non-small cell lung cancer. Some clones are missing from TCRdb's copy, which holds only in-frame ones; the method was immunoSEQ multiplex PCR. The data hold about 3,500 clones, with less than 40% observed a single time. Here the sequenced sample was normal lung tissue next to the tumor, taken before any cancer treatment. All receptors derive from a woman aged 35-75 years with stage I lung adenocarcinoma.

This clone showed up just a few times. The gene calls are TRBV30 and TRBJ1-4; TRBD1 agrees at 8 bases. V lost 5 bases and J lost 6; bases outside the gene matches: 2. Germline V gene sequence: CDR1 GTSNPN, CDR2 SVGIG (reference sequence). This CDR3 is 12 amino acids long. The CDR3 here is CAWDRGDEKLFF. The CDR3 nucleotides read TGTGCCTGGGACAGGGGCGATGAAAAACTGTTTTTT.

By frequency in the sample, this clone is medium-sized (0.01 to 0.1%). The chain employs TRBV11-3 and TRBJ1-4, with no clear D. This CDR3 spans 14 amino acids. Germline CDR1 reads SGHNT; CDR2 reads YENEEA. V lost 6 bases and J lost 8, with 16 bases in between. CDR3 in amino acids: CASSFGRASEKLFF. CDR3 sequence (DNA): TGTGCCAGCAGTTTCGGTAGAGCCTCGGAAAAACTGTTTTTT.

This clone is labeled as medium-sized. This chain joins TRBV9 and TRBJ1-3; a weak D match, TRBD1 (5 bases). Germline V gene sequence: CDR1 SGDLS, CDR2 YYNGEE. Trimming pared 5 bases from V and 2 bases from J, leaving 17 bases between. This CDR3 has 16 amino acids. The CDR3 region has the DNA TGTGCCAGCAGTGACCAGGGAGGGGCGGCTGGAAACACCATATATTTT. This codes for CASSDQGGAAGNTIYF.

This clone was detected a few times. The chain combines TRBV18 with TRBJ2-7; D is unresolved. CDR3 size: 15 residues. Germline V gives CDR1 KGHSH, CDR2 LQKENI. Trimming took off 1 base at V and 0 bases at J, with 10 bases between the two ends. The CDR3 region is CASSPQGSPSYEQYF. The CDR3 region has the DNA TGTGCCAGCTCACCACAGGGATCGCCCTCCTACGAGCAGTACTTC.

This sequence joins TRBV9 and TRBJ2-7; D gene unclear. CDR3 size: 13 residues. Per the germline V gene, CDR1 is SGDLS and CDR2 is YYNGEE. V shed 0 bases and J shed 3 bases, with 7 bases lying between them. Here the CDR3 reads CASSVDFNYEQYF. DNA for the CDR3: TGTGCCAGCAGCGTAGACTTCAACTACGAGCAGTACTTC.

The genes are TRBV30 and TRBJ1-5, with D maybe TRBD1 (6 bases). The ends were cut back, 0 bases at V and 7 bases at J, with 13 bases in the middle. Germline CDR1 is GTSNPN and CDR2 is SVGIG (reference sequence). This CDR3 is 14 amino acids long. This chain's CDR3 is CAWSVQGGWQPQHF. In DNA form, the CDR3 reads TGTGCCTGGAGTGTACAAGGGGGATGGCAGCCCCAGCATTTT.

This clone was picked up a small number of times. The genes are TRBV19 and TRBJ1-4, with D tentatively TRBD1 (5 bases). Per germline, CDR1 LNHDA and CDR2 SQIVND (reference sequence). The CDR3 spans 17 residues. V dropped 9 bases and J dropped 8 bases, with 28 bases sitting between them. The CDR3 coding sequence is TGTGCCAGGTATGTTGCCAGTGTGGCCAATGGGGACGAAAAACTGTTTTTT. Amino acids: CARYVASVANGDEKLFF.

This clone was observed a few times. The chain links TRBV7-2 to TRBJ1-1, with a tentative D call TRBD1 (6 bases). The CDR3 extends over 13 amino acids. The germline CDR1 and CDR2 sequences are SGHTA and FQGNSA. The V gene lost 4 bases and the J gene lost 9 bases, with 15 bases spanning the gap. The CDR3 region has the DNA TGTGCCAGCAGCTCCCTGAGTGGGACAAAAGCTTTCTTT. This encodes CASSSLSGTKAFF.